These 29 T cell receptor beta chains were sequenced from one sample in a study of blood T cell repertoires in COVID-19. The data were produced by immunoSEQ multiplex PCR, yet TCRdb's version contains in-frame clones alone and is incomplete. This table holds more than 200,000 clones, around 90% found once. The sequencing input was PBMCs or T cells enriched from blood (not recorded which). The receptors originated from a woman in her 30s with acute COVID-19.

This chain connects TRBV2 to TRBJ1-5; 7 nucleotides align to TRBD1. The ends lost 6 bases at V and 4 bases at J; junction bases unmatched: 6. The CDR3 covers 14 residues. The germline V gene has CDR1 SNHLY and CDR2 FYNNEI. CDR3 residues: CASRSGTANQPQHF. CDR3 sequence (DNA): TGTGCCAGCAGATCCGGGACAGCAAATCAGCCCCAGCATTTT.

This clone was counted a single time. This CDR3 reads CASSLAQNTEAFF. CDR3 bases: TGCGCCAGCAGCTTGGCACAGAACACTGAAGCTTTCTTT. V usage is TRBV5-1 and J usage is TRBJ1-1; D gene ambiguous. Germline V lookup: CDR1 SGHRS, CDR2 YFSETQ. The V end lost 0 bases, the J end lost 1 base, and 4 bases lay between the germline ends. The length of the CDR3 is 13 residues.

The DNA for the CDR3 is TGTGCCAGCAGCGATAGAGCACGCGAGCAGTACTTC. Protein product: CASSDRAREQYF. This chain connects TRBV14 to TRBJ2-7; D call uncertain. V shed 5 bases and J shed 6 bases, with 11 bases lying between them. Germline V gives CDR1 SGHDN, CDR2 FVKESK. This CDR3 is 12 amino acids long.

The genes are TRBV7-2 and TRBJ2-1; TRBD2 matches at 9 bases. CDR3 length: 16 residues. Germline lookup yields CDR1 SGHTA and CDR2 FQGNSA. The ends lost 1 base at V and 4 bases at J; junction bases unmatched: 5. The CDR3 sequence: CASSLGGGGGYNEQFF. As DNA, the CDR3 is TGTGCCAGCAGCTTAGGCGGCGGGGGGGGTTACAATGAGCAGTTCTTC.

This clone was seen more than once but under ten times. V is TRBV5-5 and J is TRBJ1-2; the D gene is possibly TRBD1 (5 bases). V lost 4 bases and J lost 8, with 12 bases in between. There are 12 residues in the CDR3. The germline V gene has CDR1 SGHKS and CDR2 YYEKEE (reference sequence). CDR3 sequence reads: CASSPGTFGYTF. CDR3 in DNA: TGTGCCAGCAGCCCCGGGACTTTCGGCTACACCTTC.

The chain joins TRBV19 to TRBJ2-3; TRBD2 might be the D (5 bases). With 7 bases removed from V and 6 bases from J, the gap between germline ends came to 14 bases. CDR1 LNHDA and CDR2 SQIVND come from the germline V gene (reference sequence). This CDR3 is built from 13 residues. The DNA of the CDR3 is TGTGCCAGTAAACCTTTGCGGGCGGATACGCAGTATTTT. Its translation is CASKPLRADTQYF.

The CDR3 is CASSSGQTQETQYF. The CDR3 coding sequence is TGTGCCAGCAGTTCGGGACAGACCCAAGAGACCCAGTACTTC. The genes are TRBV28 and TRBJ2-5, with TRBD1 identical over 7 bases. The CDR3 loop spans 14 amino acids. Looked up from germline, CDR1 is MDHEN and CDR2 is SYDVKM. J was trimmed by 1 base and V by 4 bases; bases with no gene match: 3.

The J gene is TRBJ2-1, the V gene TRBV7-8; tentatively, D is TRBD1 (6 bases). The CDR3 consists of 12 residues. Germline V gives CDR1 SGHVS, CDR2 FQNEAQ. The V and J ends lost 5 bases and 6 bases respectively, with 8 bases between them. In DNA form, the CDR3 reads TGTGCCAGCAGCCTACAGGGCAATGAGCAGTTCTTC. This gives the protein CASSLQGNEQFF.

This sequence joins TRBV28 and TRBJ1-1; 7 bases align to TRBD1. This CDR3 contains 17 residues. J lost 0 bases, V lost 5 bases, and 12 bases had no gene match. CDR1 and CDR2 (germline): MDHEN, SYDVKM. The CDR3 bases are TGTGCCAGCAGTACTCGACAGGGACTTTTGATGAACACTGAAGCTTTCTTT. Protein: CASSTRQGLLMNTEAFF.

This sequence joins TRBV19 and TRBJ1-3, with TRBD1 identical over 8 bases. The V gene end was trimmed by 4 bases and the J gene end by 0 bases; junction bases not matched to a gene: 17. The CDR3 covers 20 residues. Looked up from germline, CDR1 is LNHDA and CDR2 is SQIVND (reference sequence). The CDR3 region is CASSTIWDRSTSSSGNTIYF. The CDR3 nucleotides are TGTGCCAGTAGTACTATCTGGGACAGGTCGACTTCATCCTCTGGAAACACCATATATTTT. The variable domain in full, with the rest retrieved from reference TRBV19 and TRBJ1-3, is DGGITQSPKYLFRKEGQNVTLSCEQNLNHDAMYWYRQDPGQGLRLIYYSQIVNDFQKGDIAEGYSVSREKKESFPLTVTSAQKNPTAFYLCASSTIWDRSTSSSGNTIYFGEGSWLTVV.

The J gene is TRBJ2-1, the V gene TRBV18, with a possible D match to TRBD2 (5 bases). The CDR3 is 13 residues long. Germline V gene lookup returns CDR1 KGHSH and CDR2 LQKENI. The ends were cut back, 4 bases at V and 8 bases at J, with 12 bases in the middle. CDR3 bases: TGTGCCAGCTCACAGGGAGAGGTGGATGAGCAGTTCTTC. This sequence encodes CASSQGEVDEQFF.

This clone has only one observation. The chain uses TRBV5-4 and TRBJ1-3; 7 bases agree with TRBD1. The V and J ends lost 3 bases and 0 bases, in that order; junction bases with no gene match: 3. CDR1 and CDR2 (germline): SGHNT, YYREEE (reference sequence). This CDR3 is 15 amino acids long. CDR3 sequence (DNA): TGTGCCAGCAGCTCGCCAGGGGGCTCTGGAAACACCATATATTTT. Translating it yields CASSSPGGSGNTIYF.

CDR3 sequence: CASSLVLLDTGELFF. For the CDR3, the DNA is TGCGCCAGCAGCTTGGTACTTTTGGACACCGGGGAGCTGTTTTTT. This sequence joins TRBV5-1 and TRBJ2-2, with D uncertain. The CDR3 contains 15 residues. Trimming cost V 0 bases and J 3 bases, with 9 bases left between them. Germline assignment: CDR1 SGHRS and CDR2 YFSETQ.

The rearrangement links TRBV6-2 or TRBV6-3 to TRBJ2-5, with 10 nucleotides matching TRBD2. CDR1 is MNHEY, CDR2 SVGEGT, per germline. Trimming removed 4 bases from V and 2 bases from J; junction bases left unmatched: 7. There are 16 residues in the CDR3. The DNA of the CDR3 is TGTGCCAGCAGTTTCCATCTAGCGGGGGTTCAAGAGACCCAGTACTTC. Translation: CASSFHLAGVQETQYF.

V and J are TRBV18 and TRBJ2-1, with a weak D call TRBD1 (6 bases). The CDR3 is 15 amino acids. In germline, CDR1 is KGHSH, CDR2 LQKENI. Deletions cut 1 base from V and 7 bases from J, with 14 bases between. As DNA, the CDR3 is TGTGCCAGCTCACCACGAACAGGGCGAGAGAATGAGCAGTTCTTC. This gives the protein CASSPRTGRENEQFF.

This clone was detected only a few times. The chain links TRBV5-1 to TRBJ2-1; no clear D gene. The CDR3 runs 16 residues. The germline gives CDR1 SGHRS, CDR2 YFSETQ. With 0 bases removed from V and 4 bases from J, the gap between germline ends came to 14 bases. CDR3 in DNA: TGCGCCAGCAGCTTGGCTCAGGTGGGTTCGTACAATGAGCAGTTCTTC. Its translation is CASSLAQVGSYNEQFF.

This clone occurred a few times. CDR3 in amino acids: CASSPRTDSSGNTIYF. The CDR3, as DNA: TGTGCCAGCAGCCCCCGGACAGACAGCTCTGGAAACACCATATATTTT. The V and J genes are TRBV9 and TRBJ1-3; D might be TRBD1 (6 bases). Trimming cost V 4 bases and J 0 bases, with 14 bases left between them. The length of the CDR3 is 16 residues. Germline V gene lookup returns CDR1 SGDLS and CDR2 YYNGEE.

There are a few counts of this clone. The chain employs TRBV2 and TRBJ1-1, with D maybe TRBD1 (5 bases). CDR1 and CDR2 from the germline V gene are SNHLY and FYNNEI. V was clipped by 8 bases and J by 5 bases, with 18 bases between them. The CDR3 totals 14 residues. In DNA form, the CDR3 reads TGTGCCAGCGAGGCGGGGGGAGGGGATACTGAAGCTTTCTTT. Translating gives CASEAGGGDTEAFF. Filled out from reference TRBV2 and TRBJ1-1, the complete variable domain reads EPEVTQTPSHQVTQMGQEVILRCVPISNHLYFYWYRQILGQKVEFLVSFYNNEISEKSEIFDDQFSVERPDGSNFTLKIRSTKLEDSAMYFCASEAGGGDTEAFFGQGTRLTVV.

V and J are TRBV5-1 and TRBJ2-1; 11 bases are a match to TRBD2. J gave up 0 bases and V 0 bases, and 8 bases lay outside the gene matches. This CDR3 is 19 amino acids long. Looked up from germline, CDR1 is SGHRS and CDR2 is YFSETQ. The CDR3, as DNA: TGCGCCAGCAGCTTGGTAGCGGGAGGGCCTGGGAGCTCCTACAATGAGCAGTTCTTC. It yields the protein CASSLVAGGPGSSYNEQFF.

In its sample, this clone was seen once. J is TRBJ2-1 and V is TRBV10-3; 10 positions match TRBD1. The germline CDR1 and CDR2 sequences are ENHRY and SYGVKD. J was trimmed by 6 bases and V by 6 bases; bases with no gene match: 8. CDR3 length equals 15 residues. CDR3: CAIRGGTGDGNEQFF. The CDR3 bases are TGTGCCATCAGGGGAGGGACAGGGGACGGCAATGAGCAGTTCTTC.

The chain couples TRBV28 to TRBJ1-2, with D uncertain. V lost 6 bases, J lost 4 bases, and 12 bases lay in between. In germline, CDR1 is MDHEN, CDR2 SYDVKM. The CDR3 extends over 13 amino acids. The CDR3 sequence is CASREDLGYGYTF. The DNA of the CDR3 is TGTGCCAGCAGGGAAGACTTGGGCTATGGCTACACCTTC.

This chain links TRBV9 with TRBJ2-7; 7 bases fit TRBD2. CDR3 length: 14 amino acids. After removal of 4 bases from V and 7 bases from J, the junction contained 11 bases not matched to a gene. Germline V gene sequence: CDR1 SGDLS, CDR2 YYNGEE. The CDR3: CASSPRGEWLEQYF. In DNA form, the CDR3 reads TGTGCCAGCAGCCCCCGGGGGGAATGGTTAGAGCAGTACTTC.

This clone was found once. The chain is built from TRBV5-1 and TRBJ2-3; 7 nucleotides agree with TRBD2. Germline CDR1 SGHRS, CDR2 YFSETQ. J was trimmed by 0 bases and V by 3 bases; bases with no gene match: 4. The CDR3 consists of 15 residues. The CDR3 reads CASSWRERSTDTQYF. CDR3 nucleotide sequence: TGCGCCAGCAGCTGGCGGGAGAGAAGCACAGATACGCAGTATTTT.

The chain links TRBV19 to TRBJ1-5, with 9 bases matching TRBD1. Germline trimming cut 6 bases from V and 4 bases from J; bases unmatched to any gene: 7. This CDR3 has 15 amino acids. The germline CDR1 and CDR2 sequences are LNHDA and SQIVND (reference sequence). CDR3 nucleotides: TGTGCCAGTAGAGGTAGTGGACAGGGGAATCAGCCCCAGCATTTT. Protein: CASRGSGQGNQPQHF. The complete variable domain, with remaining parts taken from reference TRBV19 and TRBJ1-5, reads DGGITQSPKYLFRKEGQNVTLSCEQNLNHDAMYWYRQDPGQGLRLIYYSQIVNDFQKGDIAEGYSVSREKKESFPLTVTSAQKNPTAFYLCASRGSGQGNQPQHFGDGTRLSIL.

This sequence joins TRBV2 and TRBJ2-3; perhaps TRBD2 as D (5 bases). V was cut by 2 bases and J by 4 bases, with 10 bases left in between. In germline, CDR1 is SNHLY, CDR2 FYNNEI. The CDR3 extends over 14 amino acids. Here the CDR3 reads CASSEPEGSDTQYF. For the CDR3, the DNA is TGTGCCAGCAGTGAACCAGAGGGCTCAGATACGCAGTATTTT.

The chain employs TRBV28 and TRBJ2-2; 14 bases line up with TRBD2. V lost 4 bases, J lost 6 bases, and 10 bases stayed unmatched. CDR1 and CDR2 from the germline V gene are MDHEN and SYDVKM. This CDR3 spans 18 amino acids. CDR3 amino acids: CASSSAGTSGGRAGELFF. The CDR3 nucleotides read TGTGCCAGCAGTTCTGCCGGGACTAGCGGGGGTCGGGCCGGGGAGCTGTTTTTT.

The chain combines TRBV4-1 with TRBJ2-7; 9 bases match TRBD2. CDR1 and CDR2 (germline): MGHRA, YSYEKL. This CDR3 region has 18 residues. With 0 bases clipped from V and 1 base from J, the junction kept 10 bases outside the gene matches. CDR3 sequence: CASSQDNPRGGESYEQYF. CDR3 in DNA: TGCGCCAGCAGCCAAGATAATCCGCGCGGGGGGGAATCCTACGAGCAGTACTTC.

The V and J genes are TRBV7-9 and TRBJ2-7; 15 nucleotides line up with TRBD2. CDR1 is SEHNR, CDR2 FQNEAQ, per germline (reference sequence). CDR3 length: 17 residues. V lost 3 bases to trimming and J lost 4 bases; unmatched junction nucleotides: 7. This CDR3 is CASSFGTSGGPKYEQYF. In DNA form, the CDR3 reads TGTGCCAGCAGCTTTGGGACTAGCGGGGGGCCCAAATACGAGCAGTACTTC.

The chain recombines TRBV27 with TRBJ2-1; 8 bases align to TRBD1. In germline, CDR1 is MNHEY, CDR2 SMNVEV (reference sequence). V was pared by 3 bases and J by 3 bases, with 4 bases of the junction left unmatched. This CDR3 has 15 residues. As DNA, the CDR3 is TGTGCCAGCAGTTTGTCACAGGGGGTCTACAATGAGCAGTTCTTC. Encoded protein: CASSLSQGVYNEQFF.